This TCR beta chain was found in a study of cytomegalovirus exposure and HLA in healthy donors. General observations from the study: With DRB1 most and HLA-C fewest, TCR association rates differed between HLA loci in a later analysis. Using the classifier, cytomegalovirus status was reportedly diagnosed with high specificity and sensitivity. Most of the CMV-associated TCR beta chains (in a later analysis) appeared to be HLA-restricted.

V shed 5 bases and J shed 6 bases, with 16 bases lying between them. This CDR3 spans 14 amino acids. Germline values: CDR1 MNHEY, CDR2 SMNVEV (reference sequence). PCR involved 60 Vbeta and 13 Jbeta primers. Some clones are missing from TCRdb's copy, which holds only in-frame ones; the method was immunoSEQ multiplex PCR. The sample has about 82,000 clones; 70% to 85% are singletons. As for this clone: The antigen is undetermined.

The chain employs TRBV27 and TRBJ1-2; D unresolved. The sequenced material came from PBMCs. This receptor was taken from a man aged 40-50 years in good health and CMV-seropositive. Here the CDR3 reads CASSQSFGRDGYTF. The DNA of the CDR3 is TGTGCCAGCAGTCAATCCTTTGGGCGTGATGGCTACACCTTC.